This is a list of T cell receptor beta chains from one sample in a study of blood T cell repertoires in COVID-19. The data were produced by immunoSEQ multiplex PCR, yet TCRdb's version contains in-frame clones alone and is incomplete. The table records about 190,000 clones, 84% of them present only once. The sequenced sample consisted of PBMCs or T cells enriched from blood (not recorded which). The receptors stem from a woman between 25 and 40 years old who had recovered from COVID-19. Both conserved end residues are part of each CDR3. The order of the fields is D gene, clone size, V gene, J gene, CDR3 DNA, CDR3 protein. D genes are given only for firm matches. Rows may omit the clone size; those that give it use once, few, many or a size class.

NA,NA,TRBV30,TRBJ2-3,TGTGCCTGGAATCCCAAGGCGGGACGACACACAGATACGCAGTATTTT,CAWNPKAGRHTDTQYF
TRBD1,NA,TRBV2,TRBJ1-1,TGTGCCAGGACCGGGACAGGGGGCTTCGGCACTGAAGCTTTCTTT,CARTGTGGFGTEAFF
NA,NA,TRBV6-5,TRBJ2-3,TGTGCCAGCAGCACACCCAAGCGGGGCACAGATACGCAGTATTTT,CASSTPKRGTDTQYF
TRBD1,NA,TRBV19,TRBJ1-5,TGTGCCAGTAGTTCCCGGACAGGGAGGGGTGAAAGCAATCAGCCCCAGCATTTT,CASSSRTGRGESNQPQHF
NA,NA,TRBV24-1,TRBJ2-7,TGTGCCACCAACCTACAGTCGTACGAGCAGTACTTC,CATNLQSYEQYF
TRBD1,NA,TRBV24-1,TRBJ1-2,TGTGCCACCAGTCCCGGACAGGGGAGGGGCTACACCTTC,CATSPGQGRGYTF
NA,NA,TRBV2,TRBJ1-5,TGTGCCAGCAGTGTGACGGGGGGTAGCAATCAGCCCCAGCATTTT,CASSVTGGSNQPQHF
NA,NA,TRBV9,TRBJ2-6,TGTGCCAGCAGCGTAGCTTATGGTGGGAGCTCTGGGGCCAACGTCCTGACTTTC,CASSVAYGGSSGANVLTF
NA,NA,TRBV5-4,TRBJ2-1,TGTGCCAGCAGCCCAGGCGGCGGGGAGCAGTTCTTC,CASSPGGGEQFF
NA,once,TRBV6-5,TRBJ1-4,TGTGCCAGCAGCTACTCCGGGAGCCATGAAAAACTGTTTTTT,CASSYSGSHEKLFF
TRBD1,once,TRBV28,TRBJ2-5,TGTGCCAGCAGTCTCCGACAGGGGGCGAGTTACTTC,CASSLRQGASYF
NA,NA,TRBV5-1,TRBJ2-1,TGCGCCAGCATCAGGGTACCGCAAGCCTACAATGAGCAGTTCTTC,CASIRVPQAYNEQFF
TRBD1,NA,TRBV29-1,TRBJ2-2,TGCAGCGTCCTACCCCAGGACAGGGATTCCGGGGAGCTGTTTTTT,CSVLPQDRDSGELFF
TRBD1,NA,TRBV7-2,TRBJ1-2,TGTGCCAGCAGCTTCACAGGGGATATAGATGGCTACACCTTC,CASSFTGDIDGYTF
NA,NA,TRBV2,TRBJ2-7,TGTGCCAGCAGTGAAGGGCAGGGCTCCTACGAGCAGTACTTC,CASSEGQGSYEQYF
NA,NA,TRBV19,TRBJ1-1,TGTGCCAGTAGTACATGGCAGGGAGGGAGGGCTTTCTTT,CASSTWQGGRAFF
TRBD1,many,TRBV18,TRBJ2-1,TGTGCCAGCTCACTTAGGACAGGGACCTACAATGAGCAGTTCTTC,CASSLRTGTYNEQFF
NA,NA,TRBV29-1,TRBJ1-2,TGCAGCGTTGAAGTTCCTTTACCTACCCGAGCTAACTATGGCTACACCTTC,CSVEVPLPTRANYGYTF
NA,NA,TRBV28,TRBJ2-1,TGTGCCAGCGGGGTTCTAGCGAGGTACAATGAGCAGTTCTTC,CASGVLARYNEQFF
NA,NA,TRBV7-2,TRBJ1-1,TGTGCCAGCAGCTTAGTCCCAGAGAACACTGAAGCTTTCTTT,CASSLVPENTEAFF
TRBD1,few,TRBV14,TRBJ1-1,TGTGCCAGCAGCCACGCGACAGGGTTAGGGACTGAAGCTTTCTTT,CASSHATGLGTEAFF
NA,few,TRBV5-1,TRBJ1-6,TGCGCCAGCAGCTTGGCCGAGGGACTCTACAATTCACCCCTCCACTTT,CASSLAEGLYNSPLHF
TRBD1,NA,TRBV5-1,TRBJ2-2,TGCGCCAGCAGCTTGGAGGGGGCTGATATCGCCGGGGAGCTGTTTTTT,CASSLEGADIAGELFF
NA,NA,TRBV5-6,TRBJ1-4,TGTGCCAGCAGCTTGGGGCCAATTGCAACTAATGAAAAACTGTTTTTT,CASSLGPIATNEKLFF
NA,few,TRBV10-1,TRBJ1-4,TGCGCCAGCATGGTTCGCGGCGAATTAGGTGAAAAACTGTTTTTT,CASMVRGELGEKLFF
NA,NA,TRBV6-4,TRBJ2-3,TGTGCCAGCAGTGACTCTAGGGGCCGAGATACGCAGTATTTT,CASSDSRGRDTQYF
TRBD2,NA,TRBV14,TRBJ2-3,TGTGCCAGCAGCCCGCGGACTAGCGGGGGGAATGCAGATACGCAGTATTTT,CASSPRTSGGNADTQYF
TRBD2,once,TRBV9,TRBJ2-5,TGTGCCAGCAGCGGGGCTAGCGGGGCCTCAGGGGAGACCCAGTACTTC,CASSGASGASGETQYF
NA,NA,TRBV7-9,TRBJ1-6,TGTGCCAGCAGCAGCGGGGCGGGGTTCCCACCCCTCCACTTT,CASSSGAGFPPLHF
NA,NA,TRBV10-1,TRBJ2-3,TGCGCCAGCAGTGATCCGGTCCTTAATACGCAGTATTTT,CASSDPVLNTQYF
NA,NA,TRBV18,TRBJ1-1,TGTGCCAGCTCGCAGGAGGCCGGCACTGAAGCTTTCTTT,CASSQEAGTEAFF
NA,NA,TRBV5-1,TRBJ2-5,TGCGCCAGCAGCTTGCCCCTCCGGACTAGGGGGGAAGAGACCCAGTACTTC,CASSLPLRTRGEETQYF
NA,NA,TRBV11-2,TRBJ1-1,TGTGCCAGCAGCTCGACGGAGGGGTATTGGGCTTTCTTT,CASSSTEGYWAFF
TRBD1,NA,TRBV12-5,TRBJ2-1,TGTGCTAGTGGTTGGACATCCGGGACAGATAACAATGAGCAGTTCTTC,CASGWTSGTDNNEQFF
NA,NA,TRBV2,TRBJ2-5,TGTGCCAGCATGGTCGCTAGCGCCCAAGAGACCCAGTACTTC,CASMVASAQETQYF
TRBD1,NA,TRBV5-1,TRBJ1-3,TGCGCCAGCAGCTTGGGGACAGGTGGAAACACCATATATTTT,CASSLGTGGNTIYF
TRBD2,NA,TRBV5-1,TRBJ2-1,TGCGCCAGCAGCCACCTAGCGGGAGAAGTTGGCGAGCAGTTCTTC,CASSHLAGEVGEQFF
NA,NA,TRBV19,TRBJ1-2,TGTGCCAGTAGTATAGAGGGCAGGCGTTTGGGTAATGGCTACACCTTC,CASSIEGRRLGNGYTF
NA,NA,TRBV9,TRBJ1-1,TGTGCCAGCAGCGTGCGTCAGAACACTGAAGCTTTCTTT,CASSVRQNTEAFF
TRBD1,NA,TRBV7-3,TRBJ2-2,TGTGCCAGCAGCTTAACCGGGACAGCGAACACCGGGGAGCTGTTTTTT,CASSLTGTANTGELFF
TRBD1,few,TRBV14,TRBJ1-2,TGTGCCAGCAGCCGGGACAGGGAGACCCCCTATGGCTACACCTTC,CASSRDRETPYGYTF
NA,few,TRBV3-1/TRBV3-2,TRBJ2-5,TGTGCCAGCAGCCCCCCGACACACCAAGAGACCCAGTACTTC,CASSPPTHQETQYF